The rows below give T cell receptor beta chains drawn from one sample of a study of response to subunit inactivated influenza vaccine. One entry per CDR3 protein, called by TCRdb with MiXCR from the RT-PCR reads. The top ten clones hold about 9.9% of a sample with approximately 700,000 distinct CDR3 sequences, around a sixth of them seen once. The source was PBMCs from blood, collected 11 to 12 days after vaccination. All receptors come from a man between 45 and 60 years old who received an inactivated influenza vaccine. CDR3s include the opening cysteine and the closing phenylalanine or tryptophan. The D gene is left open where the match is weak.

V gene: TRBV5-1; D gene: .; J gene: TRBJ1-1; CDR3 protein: CASSLEAGTPEAFF
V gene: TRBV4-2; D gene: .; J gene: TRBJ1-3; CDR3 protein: CASSQEDSSSGNTIYF
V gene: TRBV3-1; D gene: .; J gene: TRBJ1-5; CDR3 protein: CASSHYPGQKSNQPQHF
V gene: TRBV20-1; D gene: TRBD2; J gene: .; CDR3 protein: CSAPLAGGFNEQYF
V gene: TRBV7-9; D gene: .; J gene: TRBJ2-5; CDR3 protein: CASSPAGTLQETQYF
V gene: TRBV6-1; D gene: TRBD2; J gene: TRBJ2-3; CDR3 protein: CASSPTWTSGTDTQYF
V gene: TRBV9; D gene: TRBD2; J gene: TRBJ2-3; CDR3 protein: CASSVASTSALITDTQYF
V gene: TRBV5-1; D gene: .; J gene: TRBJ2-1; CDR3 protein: CASSFTADFYNEQFF
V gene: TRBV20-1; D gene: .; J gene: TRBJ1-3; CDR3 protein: CSARDLRGNSGNTIYF
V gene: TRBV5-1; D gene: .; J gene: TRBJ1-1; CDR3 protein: CASSLLSMNTEAFF